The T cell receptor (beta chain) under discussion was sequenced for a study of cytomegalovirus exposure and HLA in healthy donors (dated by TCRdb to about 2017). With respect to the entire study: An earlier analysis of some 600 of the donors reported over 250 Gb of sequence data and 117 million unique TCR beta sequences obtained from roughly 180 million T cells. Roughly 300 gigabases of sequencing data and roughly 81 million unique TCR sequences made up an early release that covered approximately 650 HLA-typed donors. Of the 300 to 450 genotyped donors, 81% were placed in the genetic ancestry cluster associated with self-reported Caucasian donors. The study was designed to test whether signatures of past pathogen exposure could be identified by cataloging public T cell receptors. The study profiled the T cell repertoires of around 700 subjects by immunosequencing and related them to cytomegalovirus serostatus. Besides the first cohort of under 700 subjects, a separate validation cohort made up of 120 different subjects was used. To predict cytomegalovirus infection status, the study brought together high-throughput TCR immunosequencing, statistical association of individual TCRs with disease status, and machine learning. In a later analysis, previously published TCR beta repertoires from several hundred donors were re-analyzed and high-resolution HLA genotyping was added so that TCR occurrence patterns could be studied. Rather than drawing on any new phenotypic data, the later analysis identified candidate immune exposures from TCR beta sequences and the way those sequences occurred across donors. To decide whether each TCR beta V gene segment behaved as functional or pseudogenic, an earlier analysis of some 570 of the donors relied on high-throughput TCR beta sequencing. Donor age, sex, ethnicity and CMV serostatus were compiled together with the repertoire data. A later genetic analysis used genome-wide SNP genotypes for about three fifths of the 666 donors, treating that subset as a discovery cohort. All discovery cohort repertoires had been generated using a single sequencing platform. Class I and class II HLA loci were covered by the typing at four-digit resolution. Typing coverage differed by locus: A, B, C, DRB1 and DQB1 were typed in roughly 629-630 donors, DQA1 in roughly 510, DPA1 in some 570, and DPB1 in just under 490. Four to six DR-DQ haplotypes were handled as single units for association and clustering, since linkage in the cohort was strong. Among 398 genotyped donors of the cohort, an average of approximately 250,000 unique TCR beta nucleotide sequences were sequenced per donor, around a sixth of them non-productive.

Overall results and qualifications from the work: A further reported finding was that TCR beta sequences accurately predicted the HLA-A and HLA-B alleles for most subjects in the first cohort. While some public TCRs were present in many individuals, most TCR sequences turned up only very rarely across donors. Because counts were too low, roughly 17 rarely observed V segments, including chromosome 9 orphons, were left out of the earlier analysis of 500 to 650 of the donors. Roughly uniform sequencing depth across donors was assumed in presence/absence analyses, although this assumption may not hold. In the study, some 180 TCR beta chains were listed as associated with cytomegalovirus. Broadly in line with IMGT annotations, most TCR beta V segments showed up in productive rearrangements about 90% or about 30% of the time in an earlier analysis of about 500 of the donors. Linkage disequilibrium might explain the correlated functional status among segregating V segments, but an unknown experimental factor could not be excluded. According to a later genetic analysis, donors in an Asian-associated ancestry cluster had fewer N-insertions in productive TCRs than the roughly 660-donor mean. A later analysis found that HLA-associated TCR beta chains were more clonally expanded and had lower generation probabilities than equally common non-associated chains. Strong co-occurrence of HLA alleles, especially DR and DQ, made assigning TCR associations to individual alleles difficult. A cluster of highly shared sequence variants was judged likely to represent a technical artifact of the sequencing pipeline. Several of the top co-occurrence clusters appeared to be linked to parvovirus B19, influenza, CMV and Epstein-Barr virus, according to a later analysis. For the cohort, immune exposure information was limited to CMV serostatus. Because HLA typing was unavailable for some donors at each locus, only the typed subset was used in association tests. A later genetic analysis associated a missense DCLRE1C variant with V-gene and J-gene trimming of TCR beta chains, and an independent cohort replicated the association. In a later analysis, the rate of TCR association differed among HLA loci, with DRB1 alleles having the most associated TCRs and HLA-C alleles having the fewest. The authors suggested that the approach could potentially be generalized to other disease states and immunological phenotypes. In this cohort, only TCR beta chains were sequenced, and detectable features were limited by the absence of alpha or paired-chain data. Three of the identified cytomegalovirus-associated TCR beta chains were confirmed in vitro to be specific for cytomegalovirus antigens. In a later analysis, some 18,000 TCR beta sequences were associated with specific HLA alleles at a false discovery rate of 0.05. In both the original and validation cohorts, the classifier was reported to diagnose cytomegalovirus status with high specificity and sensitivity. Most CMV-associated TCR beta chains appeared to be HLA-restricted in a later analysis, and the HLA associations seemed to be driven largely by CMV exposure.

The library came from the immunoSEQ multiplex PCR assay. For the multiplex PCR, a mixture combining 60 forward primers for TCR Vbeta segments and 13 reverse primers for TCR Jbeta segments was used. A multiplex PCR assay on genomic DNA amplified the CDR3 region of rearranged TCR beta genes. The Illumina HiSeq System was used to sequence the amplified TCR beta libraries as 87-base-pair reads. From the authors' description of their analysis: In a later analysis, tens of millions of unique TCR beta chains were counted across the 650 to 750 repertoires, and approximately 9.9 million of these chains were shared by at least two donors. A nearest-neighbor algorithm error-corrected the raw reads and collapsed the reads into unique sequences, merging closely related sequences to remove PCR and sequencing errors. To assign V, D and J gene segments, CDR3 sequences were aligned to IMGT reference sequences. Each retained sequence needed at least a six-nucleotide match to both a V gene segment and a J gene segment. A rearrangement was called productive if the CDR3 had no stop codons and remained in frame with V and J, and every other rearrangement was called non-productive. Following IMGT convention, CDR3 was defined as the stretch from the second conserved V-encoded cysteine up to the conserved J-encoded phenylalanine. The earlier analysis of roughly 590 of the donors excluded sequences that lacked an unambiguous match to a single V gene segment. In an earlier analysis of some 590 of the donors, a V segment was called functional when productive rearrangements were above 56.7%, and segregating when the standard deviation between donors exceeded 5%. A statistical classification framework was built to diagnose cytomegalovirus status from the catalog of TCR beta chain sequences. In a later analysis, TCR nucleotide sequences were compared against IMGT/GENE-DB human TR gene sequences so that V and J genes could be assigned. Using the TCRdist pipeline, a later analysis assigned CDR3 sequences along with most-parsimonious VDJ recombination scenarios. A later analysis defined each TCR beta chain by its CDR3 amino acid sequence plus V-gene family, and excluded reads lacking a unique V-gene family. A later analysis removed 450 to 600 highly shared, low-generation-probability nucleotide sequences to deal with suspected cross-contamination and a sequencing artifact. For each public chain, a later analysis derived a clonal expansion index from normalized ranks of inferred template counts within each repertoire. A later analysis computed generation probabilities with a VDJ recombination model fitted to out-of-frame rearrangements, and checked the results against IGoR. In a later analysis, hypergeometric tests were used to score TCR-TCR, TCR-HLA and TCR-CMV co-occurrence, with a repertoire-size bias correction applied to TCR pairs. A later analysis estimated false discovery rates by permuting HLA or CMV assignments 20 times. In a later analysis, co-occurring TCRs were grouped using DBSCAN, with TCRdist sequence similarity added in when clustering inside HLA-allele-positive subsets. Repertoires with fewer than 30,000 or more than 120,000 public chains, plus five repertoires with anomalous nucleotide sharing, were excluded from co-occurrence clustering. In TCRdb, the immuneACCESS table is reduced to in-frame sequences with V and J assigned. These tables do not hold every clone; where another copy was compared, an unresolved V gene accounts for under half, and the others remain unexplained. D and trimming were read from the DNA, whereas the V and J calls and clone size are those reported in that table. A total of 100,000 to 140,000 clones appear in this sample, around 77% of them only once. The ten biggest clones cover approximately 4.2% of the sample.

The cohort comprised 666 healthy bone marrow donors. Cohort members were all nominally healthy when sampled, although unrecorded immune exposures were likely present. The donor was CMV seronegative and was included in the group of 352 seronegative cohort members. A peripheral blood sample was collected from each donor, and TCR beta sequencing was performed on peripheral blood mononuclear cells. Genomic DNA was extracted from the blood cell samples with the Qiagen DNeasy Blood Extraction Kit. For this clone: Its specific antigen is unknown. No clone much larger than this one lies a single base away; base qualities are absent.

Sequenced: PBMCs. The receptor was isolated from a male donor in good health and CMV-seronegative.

The bases read TGTGCCAGCAGCCAAGAACTAGCGGCCCCTAGGGAGCAGTACTTC. This translates into CASSQELAAPREQYF. The rearrangement joined TRBV4-2 to TRBJ2-7, with 8 middle bases fitting TRBD2. Looking up the germline V gene yields CDR1 LGHNA and CDR2 YNFKEQ. For this chain, trimming is 0 bases at the V end and 7 bases at the J end, and the number of junction bases without a gene match is 8. Reading from cysteine to phenylalanine, the CDR3 counts 15 amino acids. Just CDR3 DNA is preserved here, 45 bases in frame from base 1.